Listed here are 27 T cell receptor beta chains from one sample, sequenced in a study of breast tumors, draining lymph nodes, adjacent tissues. TCRdb recomputed calls from the multiplex PCR reads with MiXCR, one row per CDR3 protein. This sample has tens of thousands of distinct CDR3 sequences, with approximately 63% found just once. The specimen sequenced was breast tumor tissue. These receptors were taken from a female donor with breast cancer. Some clones in this sample may be carry-over from other donors' samples.

To note about this clonotype: Germline is not matched at one junction end, which may reflect a read error. The chain couples TRBV5-6 to TRBJ2-7; maybe TRBD1 (5 bases). The CDR3 has 13 amino acids. Germline values: CDR1 SGHDT, CDR2 YYEEEE. The CDR3 here is CASSFFQGTWPLF. Here the CDR3 DNA reads TGTGCCAGCAGCTTTTTTCAGGGAACGTGGCCTCTCTTC. The complete variable domain, with remaining parts taken from reference TRBV5-6 and TRBJ2-7, reads DAGVTQSPTHLIKTRGQQVTLRCSPKSGHDTVSWYQQALGQGPQFIFQYYEEEERQRGNFPDRFSGHQFPNYSSELNVNALLLGDSALYLCASSFFQGTWPLFGPGTRLTVT.

Within the sample, this clonotype is medium-sized. The gene calls are TRBV20-1 and TRBJ2-5; TRBD1 matches 9 bases. The junction had 2 bases not matched to a gene; V was cut back by 3 bases and J by 6 bases. From germline, CDR1 is DFQATT and CDR2 SNEGSKA (reference sequence). The length of the CDR3 is 12 residues. The CDR3 is CSARGQGQTQYF. In DNA, the CDR3 is TGCAGTGCTAGGGGACAGGGACAGACCCAGTACTTC.

As regards this clonotype: A read error may produce the germline difference seen at one junction end. This chain links TRBV12-5 with TRBJ2-5, with 8 bases identical to TRBD1. The CDR3 extends over 11 amino acids. The germline V gene has CDR1 LGHNT and CDR2 FRNRAP. The CDR3 region is CGGQGRETQYF. The DNA of the CDR3 is TGCGGCGGACAGGGTAGAGAGACCCAGTACTTC.

This chain links TRBV20-1 with TRBJ2-5; TRBD1 matches 7 bases. With V trimmed by 2 bases and J by 4 bases, 4 bases remained unmatched. The CDR3 is made up of 13 amino acids. Germline values: CDR1 DFQATT, CDR2 SNEGSKA (reference sequence). CDR3 DNA: TGCAGTGCTAGATTAGGGGGCGGAGAGACCCAGTACTTC. Translating it yields CSARLGGGETQYF.

The V call is TRBV29-1, the J call TRBJ2-3; the D is unclear. Germline V gene data show CDR1 as SQVTM and CDR2 as ANQGSEA. V was pared by 6 bases and J by 0 bases, with 10 bases between. This CDR3 has 13 amino acids. The CDR3 DNA follows: TGCAGCGTCAGACCGGCCAGCACAGATACGCAGTATTTT. It translates to CSVRPASTDTQYF.

The table lists this clonotype with many counts. V is TRBV6-1 and J is TRBJ1-5; maybe TRBD1 (5 bases). The CDR3 contains 14 residues. Trimming removed 7 bases at V and 0 bases at J, with 10 bases between. Looked up from germline, CDR1 is MNHNS and CDR2 is SASEGT. In nucleotides, the CDR3 is TGTGCCAGCACAAGGGGAGGTAGCAATCAGCCCCAGCATTTT. Translated: CASTRGGSNQPQHF.

This clonotype was recorded many times. The V and J genes are TRBV6-5 and TRBJ2-3; D is possibly TRBD1 (6 bases). Germline V gene data show CDR1 as MNHEY and CDR2 as SVGAGI. The V gene lost 0 bases and the J gene lost 0 bases, with 10 bases spanning the gap. This CDR3 contains 16 residues. Written as DNA, the CDR3 is TGTGCCAGCAGTTACTCCGTGGACAGTAGCACAGATACGCAGTATTTT. This encodes CASSYSVDSSTDTQYF.

In this sample, this clonotype is medium-sized. The chain carries TRBV20-1 and TRBJ2-5, with TRBD1 matching 8 bases. This CDR3 has 12 residues. With V trimmed by 5 bases and J by 6 bases, 5 bases remained unmatched. Germline lookup yields CDR1 DFQATT and CDR2 SNEGSKA (reference sequence). CDR3 protein: CSAGRQGKTQYF. CDR3 nucleotides: TGCAGTGCTGGCCGACAGGGGAAGACCCAGTACTTC.

This clonotype has ten or more counts. V and J are TRBV6-1 and TRBJ1-1, with TRBD1 as a possible D gene (5 bases). The CDR3 length is 13 residues. Trimming removed 4 bases at V and 4 bases at J, with 10 bases between. The germline gives CDR1 MNHNS, CDR2 SASEGT. Here the CDR3 reads CASSAGGVTEAFF. The DNA for the CDR3 is TGTGCCAGCAGTGCGGGAGGGGTCACTGAAGCTTTCTTT.

Many counts were recorded for this clonotype. The V and J genes are TRBV9 and TRBJ2-2; TRBD1 might be the D (6 bases). V lost 4 bases, J lost 4 bases, and 17 bases lay in between. CDR3 length: 16 residues. Germline V gene data show CDR1 as SGDLS and CDR2 as YYNGEE. The CDR3 is CASSIRDTVGTGELFF. CDR3 sequence (DNA): TGTGCCAGCAGCATCCGGGACACCGTCGGCACCGGGGAGCTGTTTTTT.

The chain has TRBV5-5 and TRBJ2-7; 9 positions match TRBD1. There are 17 residues in the CDR3. Germline V gives CDR1 SGHKS, CDR2 YYEKEE (reference sequence). Germline trimming cut 4 bases from V and 3 bases from J; bases unmatched to any gene: 14. CDR3 sequence (DNA): TGTGCCAGCAGCCTCTACTCACCGGGACAGGGTATCTACGAGCAGTACTTC. Protein product: CASSLYSPGQGIYEQYF.

Many counts were recorded for this clonotype. An end of the junction does not agree with germline; a read error may underlie this. The rearrangement joins TRBV7-9 to TRBJ2-5; D is perhaps TRBD1 or TRBD2 (6 bases each). The CDR3 spans 17 residues. From germline, CDR1 is SEHNR and CDR2 FQNEAQ (reference sequence). CDR3 nucleotide sequence: TGTGCCAGCAGCTTAGCGGGCCGGGGGCGGTCCCAAGAGCCCCAGTACTTC. This gives the protein CASSLAGRGRSQEPQYF.

J is TRBJ2-5 and V is TRBV30; weak D call: TRBD1 (6 bases). Germline values: CDR1 GTSNPN, CDR2 SVGIG (reference sequence). This CDR3 comprises 16 residues. Trimming took off 1 base at V and 4 bases at J, with 19 bases between the two ends. In DNA, the CDR3 is TGTGCCTGGAGTGACCCCACAAGCAGGGGCGGAGAGACCCAGTACTTC. Amino acids: CAWSDPTSRGGETQYF.

This clonotype appeared a single time. DNA for the CDR3: TGCAGCGTTGAAGCGGGAAGTTCTTATGGCTACACCTTC. Amino acid sequence: CSVEAGSSYGYTF. The chain carries TRBV29-1 and TRBJ1-2; the D is unclear. The length of the CDR3 is 13 residues. In germline, CDR1 is SQVTM, CDR2 ANQGSEA. V gave up 1 base and J gave up 5 bases, with 11 bases separating them.

V is TRBV10-3 and J is TRBJ2-3, with D tentatively TRBD1 (6 bases). The CDR3 consists of 15 residues. V lost 3 bases to trimming and J lost 2 bases, with 12 bases between them. Per the germline V gene, CDR1 is ENHRY and CDR2 is SYGVKD. The CDR3 spells CAISERQGNTDTQYF. As DNA, the CDR3 is TGTGCCATCAGTGAAAGGCAGGGGAACACAGATACGCAGTATTTT.

The J gene is TRBJ2-3, the V gene TRBV2; D is possibly TRBD2 (5 bases). V lost 9 bases and J 3 bases, leaving 7 bases between the germline ends. The CDR3 sequence is 11 residues long. Germline V gene lookup returns CDR1 SNHLY and CDR2 FYNNEI. CDR3 DNA: TGTGCCAGGGGAGCGACAGATACGCAGTATTTT. This gives the protein CARGATDTQYF.

In its sample, this clonotype was seen a few times. One base away lies a much larger clone, so this may be a sequencing read error. This sequence joins TRBV5-4 and TRBJ1-5; D is uncertain. Deletions cut 4 bases from V and 5 bases from J, with 13 bases between. CDR1 and CDR2 from the germline V gene are SGHNT and YYREEE (reference sequence). The CDR3 sequence is 14 residues long. CDR3 coding DNA: TGTGCCAGCAGCCCCGGGGTTACTCATCAGCCCCAGCATTTT. Its protein is CASSPGVTHQPQHF.

In its sample, this clonotype was seen many times. The genes are TRBV12-3 or TRBV12-4 and TRBJ2-3, with 9 bases lining up with TRBD2. This CDR3 region has 11 residues. The CDR3 is CALRAGGSQYF. In DNA, the CDR3 is TGTGCACTCCGAGCGGGGGGTTCGCAGTATTTT.

DNA for the CDR3: TGTGCCAGCAGCTTAGGGCACTCTGGGGCCAACGTCCTGACTTTC. This codes for CASSLGHSGANVLTF. This chain joins TRBV7-6 and TRBJ2-6; no firm D call. Trimming shortened V by 1 base and J by 0 bases, and 4 bases separated the two germline ends. The length of the CDR3 is 15 residues. CDR1 is SGHVS, CDR2 FNYEAQ, per germline.

This rearrangement joins TRBV15 to TRBJ1-5; D uncertain. V lost 1 base and J lost 3, with 7 bases in between. CDR3 length: 14 amino acids. Per the germline V gene, CDR1 is LNHNV and CDR2 is YYDKDF (reference sequence). CDR3: CATSRVGPNQPQHF. Written as DNA, the CDR3 is TGTGCCACCAGCAGAGTAGGCCCCAATCAGCCCCAGCATTTT.

The table lists this clonotype with a few counts. The chain has TRBV14 and TRBJ2-7, with TRBD2 as a possible D gene (6 bases). The CDR3 length is 13 residues. Per germline, CDR1 SGHDN and CDR2 FVKESK. The germline V and J ends were trimmed by 4 bases and 7 bases, with 14 bases remaining between them. CDR3 region: CASSRGLGREQYF. DNA for the CDR3: TGTGCCAGCAGCCGAGGCTTGGGGAGGGAGCAGTACTTC.

This clonotype was seen a single time. The V gene is TRBV2, the J gene TRBJ1-2; 10 nucleotides agree with TRBD1. The germline CDR1 and CDR2 sequences are SNHLY and FYNNEI. This CDR3 is built from 13 residues. V trimming: 6 bases; J trimming: 7 bases; junction bases outside the gene matches: 5. DNA of the CDR3: TGTGCCAGCAGCCTTCGGGACAGGGGTGGCTACACCTTC. Protein product: CASSLRDRGGYTF.

The V and J genes are TRBV5-5 and TRBJ1-6; D is ambiguous. The length of the CDR3 is 13 residues. CDR1 and CDR2 from the germline V gene are SGHKS and YYEKEE (reference sequence). V lost 1 base to trimming and J lost 9 bases, with 8 bases between them. The CDR3 bases are TGTGCCAGCAGCTTGCAATTGGGTTCACCCCTCCACTTT. Translated, it gives CASSLQLGSPLHF.

This clonotype was seen repeatedly, ten times or more. The J gene is TRBJ1-4, the V gene TRBV20-1, with D maybe TRBD1 (5 bases). V shed 8 bases and J shed 10 bases, with 26 bases lying between them. CDR1 is DFQATT, CDR2 SNEGSKA, per germline (reference sequence). The CDR3 covers 15 residues. The CDR3 protein is CSTPLGWDGGAKLFF. DNA of the CDR3: TGCAGTACTCCTCTGGGGTGGGACGGGGGAGCAAAACTGTTTTTT.

There are many counts of this clonotype. The V gene is TRBV6-6, the J gene TRBJ2-5; weak D call: TRBD2 (6 bases). The CDR3 has 15 amino acids. Germline loops: CDR1 MNHNY, CDR2 SVGAGI (reference sequence). With 5 bases removed from V and 7 bases from J, the gap between germline ends came to 20 bases. CDR3 in DNA: TGTGCCAGCAGTCACCCGGGAGAACCGAAAGGGACCCAGTACTTC. It is translated as CASSHPGEPKGTQYF.

This clonotype came up once. This chain links TRBV2 with TRBJ2-7; TRBD2 is a possible D gene (6 bases). The CDR3 consists of 14 residues. CDR1 and CDR2 (germline): SNHLY, FYNNEI. V gave up 5 bases and J gave up 0 bases, with 11 bases separating them. The CDR3, as DNA: TGTGCCAGCAGTATGACTAGTAGCTCCTACGAGCAGTACGTC. Translated, it gives CASSMTSSSYEQYV.

The chain joins TRBV5-1 to TRBJ1-6; D perhaps matches TRBD1 (6 bases). The V end lost 6 bases, the J end lost 7 bases, and 17 bases lay between the germline ends. The CDR3 totals 15 residues. The germline V gene encodes CDR1 SGHRS and CDR2 YFSETQ. CDR3 residues: CASTVGHGGNSPLHF. The DNA of the CDR3 is TGCGCCAGCACCGTGGGACACGGGGGAAATTCACCCCTCCACTTT. Complete variable domain (other parts from reference TRBV5-1 and TRBJ1-6): KAGVTQTPRYLIKTRGQQVTLSCSPISGHRSVSWYQQTPGQGLQFLFEYFSETQRNKGNFPGRFSGRQFSNSRSEMNVSTLELGDSALYLCASTVGHGGNSPLHFGNGTRLTVT.